What follows are 6 T cell receptor beta chains derived from one specimen sequenced in a study of cytomegalovirus exposure and HLA in healthy donors. Use of 60 Vbeta and 13 Jbeta primers characterized the PCR. TCRdb's copy holds only in-frame clones and misses some; the assay was immunoSEQ multiplex PCR. The data show some 200,000 clones, 79% seen once. What was sequenced was PBMCs. Receptors were obtained from a girl aged 10 to 17 in good health and CMV-seropositive.

This clone was observed a handful of times. The chain couples TRBV11-3 to TRBJ1-1; D might be TRBD1 (6 bases). This CDR3 has 13 amino acids. Trimming cost V 4 bases and J 4 bases, with 10 bases left between them. Germline CDR1 SGHNT, CDR2 YENEEA. CDR3 region: CASSSTGSTEAFF. Written as DNA, the CDR3 is TGTGCCAGCAGCTCTACAGGGAGCACTGAAGCTTTCTTT.

The chain joins TRBV30 to TRBJ2-3, with 9 bases lining up with TRBD1. This CDR3 has 14 residues. J was trimmed by 2 bases and V by 1 base; bases with no gene match: 1. Germline V gene lookup returns CDR1 GTSNPN and CDR2 SVGIG (reference sequence). The CDR3 region has the DNA TGTGCCTGGAGTGGGACAGGGGCCACAGATACGCAGTATTTT. Encoded protein: CAWSGTGATDTQYF.

The chain joins TRBV4-3 to TRBJ1-2; 8 positions match TRBD1. The CDR3 runs 15 residues. Trimming removed 0 bases from V and 13 bases from J; junction bases left unmatched: 13. Germline CDR1 LGHNA, CDR2 YSLEER. The CDR3 DNA reads as TGCGCCAGCAGCCAAGATCGCGGGACAGGCGTAAATCCCACCTTC. Amino acid sequence: CASSQDRGTGVNPTF.

V usage is TRBV6-5 and J usage is TRBJ2-7; D is perhaps TRBD2 (5 bases). Trimming shortened V by 6 bases and J by 0 bases, and 15 bases separated the two germline ends. The CDR3 length is 15 residues. CDR1 is MNHEY and CDR2 is SVGAGI in the germline V gene. In DNA form, the CDR3 reads TGTGCCAGCAGGGACTTATCAGGAAGCTCCTACGAGCAGTACTTC. As protein: CASRDLSGSSYEQYF.

The rearrangement joins TRBV29-1 to TRBJ2-1, with 7 bases matching TRBD2. V dropped 5 bases and J dropped 6; count of bases not matched to a gene: 7. The CDR3 has 13 residues. CDR1 is SQVTM and CDR2 is ANQGSEA in the germline V gene. CDR3 residues: CSVSSGGGNEQFF. The CDR3 bases are TGCAGCGTTTCCAGTGGGGGGGGCAATGAGCAGTTCTTC.

The V and J genes are TRBV14 and TRBJ2-1; D is perhaps TRBD1 (5 bases). The ends were cut back, 4 bases at V and 4 bases at J, with 8 bases in the middle. The CDR3 spans 13 residues. The germline V gene encodes CDR1 SGHDN and CDR2 FVKESK. CDR3 amino acids: CASSLDKYNEQFF. The CDR3 DNA follows: TGTGCCAGCAGCCTGGACAAATACAATGAGCAGTTCTTC.